Shown below are 24 T cell receptor beta chains from a single sample sequenced in a study of breast tumors, draining lymph nodes, adjacent tissues. MiXCR, applied by TCRdb to the multiplex PCR reads, yields one record per CDR3 protein. The sample includes more than 30,000 distinct CDR3 sequences, 63% of them seen just once. Input material: breast tumor tissue. The receptors originated from a female donor with breast cancer. Some clones in this sample may be carry-over from other donors' samples.

This clonotype came up once. The chain carries TRBV27 and TRBJ2-7, with 11 nucleotides matching TRBD2. With 7 bases clipped from V and 2 bases from J, the junction kept 7 bases outside the gene matches. Looked up from germline, CDR1 is MNHEY and CDR2 is SMNVEV (reference sequence). The CDR3 covers 15 residues. CDR3 region: CASTLTSGTAYEQYF. DNA of the CDR3: TGTGCCAGCACCCTGACTAGCGGGACAGCCTACGAGCAGTACTTC.

This clonotype was seen at least ten times. The chain recombines TRBV20-1 with TRBJ2-4; the match to TRBD1 covers 9 bases. After removal of 4 bases from V and 7 bases from J, the junction contained 8 bases not matched to a gene. Looked up from germline, CDR1 is DFQATT and CDR2 is SNEGSKA (reference sequence). This CDR3 region has 14 residues. This chain's CDR3 is CSATQQGARNIQYF. The CDR3 coding sequence is TGCAGTGCTACTCAACAGGGGGCGAGGAACATTCAGTACTTC.

The J gene is TRBJ2-7, the V gene TRBV2, with no clear D. Germline V gene sequence: CDR1 SNHLY, CDR2 FYNNEI. Trimming stripped 4 bases from V and 3 bases from J, with 4 bases between. The CDR3 contains 11 residues. The CDR3 protein is CASSVSYEQYF. The CDR3 DNA reads TGTGCCAGCAGTGTCAGCTACGAGCAGTACTTC. Looking up the rest from reference TRBV2 and TRBJ2-7 gives the full variable domain: EPEVTQTPSHQVTQMGQEVILRCVPISNHLYFYWYRQILGQKVEFLVSFYNNEISEKSEIFDDQFSVERPDGSNFTLKIRSTKLEDSAMYFCASSVSYEQYFGPGTRLTVT.

The gene calls are TRBV25-1 and TRBJ2-7, with a possible D match to TRBD2 (6 bases). The germline V and J ends were trimmed by 2 bases and 4 bases, with 12 bases remaining between them. The CDR3 is made up of 14 amino acids. The germline V gene encodes CDR1 MGHDK and CDR2 SYGVNS. The CDR3 region is CASSESGRGYEQYF. CDR3 bases: TGTGCCAGCAGTGAAAGCGGGCGAGGTTACGAGCAGTACTTC.

The J gene is TRBJ2-2, the V gene TRBV5-4; the match to TRBD2 covers 10 bases. CDR3 size: 16 residues. V shed 4 bases and J 1 base; nucleotides not matched to a gene: 4. Germline assignment: CDR1 SGHNT and CDR2 YYREEE (reference sequence). The CDR3 sequence is CASSPGTSENTGELFF. The CDR3, as DNA: TGTGCCAGCAGCCCGGGGACTAGCGAGAACACCGGGGAGCTGTTTTTT.

The chain has TRBV7-9 and TRBJ2-3; D not resolved. V gave up 1 base and J gave up 1 base, with 3 bases separating them. The CDR3 runs to 13 residues. Germline lookup yields CDR1 SEHNR and CDR2 FQNEAQ (reference sequence). The CDR3, as DNA: TGTGCCAGCAGCTTAGGTGGCACAGATACGCAGTATTTT. It yields the protein CASSLGGTDTQYF.

This rearrangement joins TRBV7-9 to TRBJ1-2; D is ambiguous. The V end was cut by 1 base, the J end by 5 bases, with 8 bases between. Looked up from germline, CDR1 is SEHNR and CDR2 is FQNEAQ (reference sequence). The CDR3 is 13 residues long. CDR3 protein: CASSLDGDYGYTF. The CDR3 DNA follows: TGTGCCAGCAGCTTAGACGGGGATTATGGCTACACCTTC.

There are many counts of this clonotype. This could be a read error, since a much larger clone is one nucleotide away. This chain connects TRBV10-3 to TRBJ1-2; maybe TRBD1 (5 bases). This CDR3 contains 14 residues. Germline CDR1 is ENHRY and CDR2 is SYGVKD. With 11 bases removed from V and 2 bases from J, the gap between germline ends came to 18 bases. The CDR3 loop is CALTSERGNYGYTF. CDR3 DNA sequence: TGTGCCCTCACCAGTGAGAGGGGAAACTATGGCTACACCTTC.

About this clonotype itself: One end of the junction fails to match germline, which may point to a read error. This rearrangement joins TRBV7-2 to TRBJ1-2; D is perhaps TRBD1 (5 bases). Germline V gives CDR1 SGHTA, CDR2 FQGNSA. CDR3 length: 15 amino acids. The CDR3 reads CASSLGLQGVHGYPF. The CDR3 coding sequence is TGTGCCAGCAGCTTAGGTCTTCAGGGAGTTCATGGCTACCCCTTC.

This clonotype qualifies as medium-sized. The chain couples TRBV20-1 to TRBJ2-7; unclear D gene. From germline, CDR1 is DFQATT and CDR2 SNEGSKA (reference sequence). Trimming cost V 6 bases and J 6 bases, with 21 bases left between them. The CDR3 runs to 14 residues. Written as DNA, the CDR3 is TGCAGTGCGAACCGGGTCGCTGGACGGGCCGAGCAGTACTTC. Translating gives CSANRVAGRAEQYF.

This clonotype came up many times. A much larger clone is a single base away; this may be a read error. This sequence joins TRBV20-1 and TRBJ2-1; D might be TRBD1 or TRBD2, each matching 6 bases. Between the trimmed V and J ends, which lost 1 base and 4 bases, there was a span of 17 bases. Germline lookup yields CDR1 DFQATT and CDR2 SNEGSKA (reference sequence). The CDR3 sequence is 16 residues long. DNA for the CDR3: TGCAGTGCTAGAGTGCAATCCGGGGGCGCTTACAATGAGCAGTTCTTC. Its protein is CSARVQSGGAYNEQFF.

V is TRBV5-1 and J is TRBJ1-4, with D perhaps matching TRBD1 (5 bases). The CDR3 spans 17 residues. Trimming shortened V by 2 bases and J by 0 bases, and 14 bases separated the two germline ends. Germline V gives CDR1 SGHRS, CDR2 YFSETQ. CDR3 amino acids: CASSLGGRGATNEKLFF. The CDR3 region has the DNA TGCGCCAGCAGCTTAGGAGGACGGGGCGCAACTAATGAAAAACTGTTTTTT. Full variable domain (rest looked up from reference TRBV5-1 and TRBJ1-4): KAGVTQTPRYLIKTRGQQVTLSCSPISGHRSVSWYQQTPGQGLQFLFEYFSETQRNKGNFPGRFSGRQFSNSRSEMNVSTLELGDSALYLCASSLGGRGATNEKLFFGSGTQLSVL.

This clonotype appeared many times. Likely a read error: the CDR3 ends without its conserved phenylalanine or tryptophan. The DNA is omitted, as the CDR3 cannot be located on it reliably, and the CDR3 follows TCRdb's listing. J is TRBJ2-6 and V is TRBV7-9. In germline, CDR1 is SEHNR, CDR2 FQNEAQ (reference sequence). The CDR3 is 8 residues long, ends included. This chain's CDR3 is CASSNRHL.

V is TRBV4-1 and J is TRBJ2-7, with 7 bases aligning to TRBD2. V shed 0 bases and J 2 bases; nucleotides not matched to a gene: 7. Germline assignment: CDR1 MGHRA and CDR2 YSYEKL. This CDR3 has 16 amino acids. The CDR3 spells CASSQDTPGLPYEQYF. CDR3 coding DNA: TGCGCCAGCAGCCAAGATACCCCGGGACTACCCTACGAGCAGTACTTC.

The chain recombines TRBV15 with TRBJ2-1, with TRBD2 matching over 11 bases. V lost 0 bases, J lost 5 bases, and 9 bases stayed unmatched. The CDR3 loop spans 18 amino acids. Germline CDR1 LNHNV, CDR2 YYDKDF (reference sequence). The CDR3: CATSRDSRLAGRHNEQFF. CDR3 sequence (DNA): TGTGCCACCAGCAGAGATTCGCGACTAGCGGGAAGACACAATGAGCAGTTCTTC. Filled out from reference TRBV15 and TRBJ2-1, the complete variable domain reads DAMVIQNPRYQVTQFGKPVTLSCSQTLNHNVMYWYQQKSSQAPKLLFHYYDKDFNNEADTPDNFQSRRPNTSFCFLDIRSPGLGDTAMYLCATSRDSRLAGRHNEQFFGPGTRLTVL.

This clonotype was observed at least ten times. The chain links TRBV27 to TRBJ2-3; D is unresolved. V dropped 5 bases and J dropped 0 bases, with 12 bases sitting between them. The germline V gene encodes CDR1 MNHEY and CDR2 SMNVEV (reference sequence). The CDR3 extends over 15 amino acids. CDR3 nucleotide sequence: TGTGCCAGCAGTCTGATGTTCTCTAGCACAGATACGCAGTATTTT. Its protein is CASSLMFSSTDTQYF.

The V gene is TRBV18, the J gene TRBJ2-2, with D possibly matching TRBD1 (6 bases). V shed 1 base and J shed 3 bases, with 9 bases lying between them. CDR1 KGHSH and CDR2 LQKENI come from the germline V gene. The CDR3 loop spans 15 amino acids. This CDR3 is CASSPRQAYTGELFF. CDR3 bases: TGTGCCAGCTCACCACGACAGGCCTACACCGGGGAGCTGTTTTTT.

The V and J genes are TRBV5-4 and TRBJ2-2; 7 bases are a match to TRBD1. Germline V CDR1 and CDR2: SGHNT, YYREEE (reference sequence). The CDR3 is made up of 14 amino acids. With 0 bases clipped from V and 7 bases from J, the junction kept 3 bases outside the gene matches. CDR3: CASSLEGADGELFF. The CDR3 coding sequence is TGTGCCAGCAGCTTGGAGGGGGCTGACGGGGAGCTGTTTTTT.

V usage is TRBV20-1 and J usage is TRBJ1-2; 8 bases align to TRBD1. The ends lost 3 bases at V and 6 bases at J; junction bases unmatched: 6. Germline V gene sequence: CDR1 DFQATT, CDR2 SNEGSKA (reference sequence). This CDR3 is built from 13 residues. The CDR3 here is CSASDRGTDGYTF. The DNA for the CDR3 is TGCAGTGCTAGTGACAGGGGAACGGATGGCTACACCTTC.

This clonotype showed up many times. CDR3 in amino acids: CASRDTGGLRETQYF. CDR3 DNA sequence: TGTGCCAGTAGGGATACAGGGGGCCTCCGAGAGACCCAGTACTTC. The chain has TRBV19 and TRBJ2-5; 9 bases map to TRBD1. The CDR3 has 15 amino acids. In germline, CDR1 is LNHDA, CDR2 SQIVND (reference sequence). V was pared by 6 bases and J by 4 bases, with 9 bases of the junction left unmatched.

J is TRBJ1-3 and V is TRBV3-1; no firm D call. CDR3 size: 14 residues. The V and J ends lost 4 bases and 0 bases respectively, with 7 bases between them. CDR1 LGHDT and CDR2 YNNKEL come from the germline V gene (reference sequence). The CDR3 spells CASSRGNSGNTIYF. The DNA of the CDR3 is TGTGCCAGCAGCCGCGGTAACTCTGGAAACACCATATATTTT.

This clonotype has a count of ten or more. The gene calls are TRBV5-5 and TRBJ2-7; possible D gene TRBD1, 7 bases. CDR1 and CDR2 from the germline V gene are SGHKS and YYEKEE (reference sequence). The ends were cut back, 1 base at V and 3 bases at J, with 11 bases in the middle. This CDR3 is built from 14 residues. The DNA for the CDR3 is TGTGCCAGCAGCTTGTCAGGGGGACTCTACGAGCAGTACTTC. It specifies CASSLSGGLYEQYF.

The chain carries TRBV20-1 and TRBJ1-2; TRBD1 matches 8 bases. With V trimmed by 6 bases and J by 5 bases, 5 bases remained unmatched. The CDR3 spans 12 residues. The germline V gene has CDR1 DFQATT and CDR2 SNEGSKA (reference sequence). CDR3 sequence (DNA): TGCAGTGCCCCGAGACAGGGGTATGGCTACACCTTC. Protein sequence: CSAPRQGYGYTF.

The chain has TRBV15 and TRBJ1-5, with D perhaps matching TRBD1 (5 bases). CDR3 length: 12 amino acids. CDR1 is LNHNV and CDR2 is YYDKDF in the germline V gene (reference sequence). Between the trimmed V and J ends, which lost 4 bases and 5 bases, there was a span of 6 bases. CDR3 sequence (DNA): TGTGCCACCAGCATGGGGGATCAGCCCCAGCATTTT. Translating it yields CATSMGDQPQHF.